This TCR beta chain was sequenced in a study of shared clonotypes between healthy human individuals. V lost 1 base and J lost 6; bases outside the gene matches: 2. From germline, CDR1 is SEHNR and CDR2 FQNEAQ (reference sequence). The CDR3 is 15 amino acids. A note on this clone: As yet, its antigen is unknown.

Around 200 ng DNA, 25,000 to 35,000 T cell genomes, went into each sorted-subset replicate PCR. Authors' processing steps: Owing to the provision of junction-only sequences devoid of quality scores by immunoSEQ, filtering differed. Method: immunoSEQ multiplex PCR; TCRdb's copy keeps in-frame clones and lacks some. Clone size and the V and J calls come from that table; the DNA yielded D and trimming. Among around 1.5 million clones listed, about 98% were seen once. Broader study findings: For naive CD4 cells, roughly 5% of clonotypes were shared across a handful of donors.

The sequence was collected from a man aged 30-40 years in good health. The sample consisted of naive CD4+ T cells sorted from blood. The subset: CD45RA+ positively selected. The rearrangement joins TRBV7-9 to TRBJ2-2; 10 bases align to TRBD2. Written as DNA, the CDR3 is TGTGCCAGCAGCTTAGTAGCGGGAGGTTCCGGGGAGCTGTTTTTT. Protein product: CASSLVAGGSGELFF.